The 21 T cell receptor beta chains below all came from one sample that was sequenced in a study of shared clonotypes between healthy human individuals. Produced via immunoSEQ multiplex PCR; TCRdb's table is partial and in-frame only. The table records roughly 2,500,000 clones, 80% to 95% of them present only once. The sequenced sample was naive CD4+ T cells from PBMCs. Subset reported: CD45RA+ positively selected. The receptors were gathered from a man in his late teens or twenties in good health. Some clones in this sample may be carry-over from other donors' samples.

The chain recombines TRBV28 with TRBJ1-2, with D uncertain. V was shortened by 8 bases and J by 6 bases, with 19 bases between the two germline ends. Per germline, CDR1 MDHEN and CDR2 SYDVKM. CDR3 length equals 14 residues. The CDR3 nucleotides read TGTGCCAGCGTTAATAGACAACCTATCCATGGCTACACCTTC. This codes for CASVNRQPIHGYTF.

The chain employs TRBV6-5 and TRBJ2-3, with 10 bases fitting TRBD2. The CDR3 is 16 residues long. V dropped 2 bases and J dropped 4; count of bases not matched to a gene: 6. Germline V gives CDR1 MNHEY, CDR2 SVGAGI. The CDR3 region is CASSYHGLADPDTQYF. The CDR3 DNA reads as TGTGCCAGCAGTTACCACGGACTAGCGGACCCAGATACGCAGTATTTT.

The rearrangement uses TRBV6-5 and TRBJ2-5; D is undetermined. This CDR3 region has 15 residues. Between the trimmed V and J ends, which lost 5 bases and 0 bases, there was a span of 13 bases. Germline V gene lookup returns CDR1 MNHEY and CDR2 SVGAGI. The CDR3 loop is CASSPQAQYQETQYF. In DNA, the CDR3 is TGTGCCAGCAGTCCCCAGGCACAGTACCAAGAGACCCAGTACTTC.

The V and J genes are TRBV15 and TRBJ2-1; no clear D. V dropped 1 base and J dropped 8 bases, with 6 bases sitting between them. Germline V CDR1 and CDR2: LNHNV, YYDKDF (reference sequence). The CDR3 totals 12 residues. CDR3 amino acids: CATSRVYDEQFF. DNA of the CDR3: TGTGCCACCAGCAGAGTTTACGATGAGCAGTTCTTC.

This clone was detected a few times. The chain uses TRBV6-5 and TRBJ1-5; 8 nucleotides align to TRBD1. Germline V lookup: CDR1 MNHEY, CDR2 SVGAGI. The J segment lost 0 bases and the V segment lost 6 bases, leaving 4 bases of the junction unmatched. The CDR3 spans 15 residues. The DNA of the CDR3 is TGTGCCAGCAGCCGTGGACAGGGTAGCAATCAGCCCCAGCATTTT. Translating gives CASSRGQGSNQPQHF.

This chain links TRBV18 with TRBJ2-1; the match to TRBD2 covers 10 bases. This CDR3 is built from 16 residues. Germline V gene lookup returns CDR1 KGHSH and CDR2 LQKENI. V lost 3 bases and J lost 5; bases outside the gene matches: 7. The CDR3, as DNA: TGTGCCAGCTCACCTCTAGCGGGAGTTGGCAACAATGAGCAGTTCTTC. Protein: CASSPLAGVGNNEQFF.

CDR3 loop: CAWSFNFQETQYF. CDR3 in DNA: TGTGCCTGGAGTTTTAATTTTCAAGAGACCCAGTACTTC. V usage is TRBV30 and J usage is TRBJ2-5; no clear D. V lost 2 bases to trimming and J lost 2 bases, with 9 bases between them. This CDR3 contains 13 residues. Per germline, CDR1 GTSNPN and CDR2 SVGIG (reference sequence).

To note about this clone: Within the sample, other DNA sequences also encode this same CDR3. The chain employs TRBV5-4 and TRBJ2-2; no firm D call. The V gene's germline CDR1 is SGHNT and CDR2 YYREEE (reference sequence). This CDR3 has 13 amino acids. Trimming took 2 bases from V and 1 from J, leaving 3 bases between them. For the CDR3, the DNA is TGTGCCAGCAGCTTAGGGAACACCGGGGAGCTGTTTTTT. Amino acid sequence: CASSLGNTGELFF.

The sample holds a few counts of this clone. The rearrangement links TRBV30 to TRBJ1-1; D is unclear. CDR1 and CDR2 from the germline V gene are GTSNPN and SVGIG (reference sequence). The CDR3 sequence is 19 residues long. Between the trimmed V and J ends, which lost 0 bases and 5 bases, there was a span of 28 bases. The CDR3 DNA sequence: TGTGCCTGGAGTGTACCCCTTTCTTGGCAGGACCCATTTAGGACTGAAGCTTTCTTT. It is translated as CAWSVPLSWQDPFRTEAFF. The full variable domain, its missing parts supplied by reference TRBV30 and TRBJ1-1, is SQTIHQWPATLVQPVGSPLSLECTVEGTSNPNLYWYRQAAGRGLQLLFYSVGIGQISSEVPQNLSASRPQDRQFILSSKKLLLSDSGFYLCAWSVPLSWQDPFRTEAFFGQGTRLTVV.

V usage is TRBV7-8 and J usage is TRBJ1-5; no reliable D call. The CDR3 consists of 14 residues. From germline, CDR1 is SGHVS and CDR2 FQNEAQ. V was shortened by 1 base and J by 0 bases, with 4 bases between the two germline ends. CDR3 residues: CASSLVNSNQPQHF. In nucleotides, the CDR3 is TGTGCCAGCAGCTTAGTAAATAGCAATCAGCCCCAGCATTTT.

The CDR3, as DNA: TGTGCCAGCTCACCACCCAGTAAGGCCGGGACCCAGTACTTC. It translates to CASSPPSKAGTQYF. This rearrangement joins TRBV18 to TRBJ2-5; D unclear. Trimming cost V 0 bases and J 7 bases, with 12 bases left between them. Germline assignment: CDR1 KGHSH and CDR2 LQKENI. This CDR3 is 14 amino acids long.

The chain couples TRBV30 to TRBJ2-1, with 10 bases lining up with TRBD2. Losses at the gene ends were 5 bases for V and 8 bases for J; bases not matched to a gene: 6. Germline CDR1 and CDR2: GTSNPN and SVGIG (reference sequence). The CDR3 runs 13 residues. CDR3 sequence (DNA): TGTGCCTGGTCCCTCCTAGCGGGAGATGAGCAGTTCTTC. As protein: CAWSLLAGDEQFF.

This clone showed up just once. DNA of the CDR3: TGTGCCAGCAGCTTGGCTTACAGGGCGGGAACTGAAGCTTTCTTT. Its protein product is CASSLAYRAGTEAFF. The rearrangement uses TRBV5-4 and TRBJ1-1; D perhaps matches TRBD1 (6 bases). V lost 0 bases to trimming and J lost 5 bases, with 14 bases between them. Germline V gives CDR1 SGHNT, CDR2 YYREEE (reference sequence). This CDR3 has 15 residues.

The CDR3 DNA follows: TGCGCCAGCAGCTTGGGGAATCAGGGGGCGCGTGGAGATACGCAGTATTTT. Translated: CASSLGNQGARGDTQYF. This chain connects TRBV5-1 to TRBJ2-3, with 8 bases identical to TRBD1. Per the germline V gene, CDR1 is SGHRS and CDR2 is YFSETQ. This CDR3 region has 17 residues. V shed 0 bases, J shed 5 bases, and the junction held 11 bases outside the gene matches.

V gene TRBV19 combines with J gene TRBJ1-5; TRBD1 matches 11 bases. CDR1 is LNHDA, CDR2 SQIVND, per germline (reference sequence). CDR3 length: 14 residues. With 5 bases clipped from V and 8 bases from J, the junction kept 5 bases outside the gene matches. The CDR3 protein is CASSHRDRGKPQHF. CDR3 DNA: TGTGCCAGTAGTCACCGGGACAGGGGGAAGCCCCAGCATTTT. Drawing the rest from reference TRBV19 and TRBJ1-5, the complete variable domain is DGGITQSPKYLFRKEGQNVTLSCEQNLNHDAMYWYRQDPGQGLRLIYYSQIVNDFQKGDIAEGYSVSREKKESFPLTVTSAQKNPTAFYLCASSHRDRGKPQHFGDGTRLSIL.

This clone was seen a few times. Other DNA sequences in this sample translate to the same CDR3. V and J are TRBV28 and TRBJ1-2, with D tentatively TRBD1 (5 bases). The CDR3 is 13 amino acids. The germline V gene encodes CDR1 MDHEN and CDR2 SYDVKM. Trimming removed 2 bases from V and 3 bases from J, with 7 bases in between. The CDR3 loop reads CASSLRGDYGYTF. Here the CDR3 DNA reads TGTGCCAGCAGTTTACGGGGGGACTATGGCTACACCTTC.

A few counts support this clone. The chain joins TRBV11-2 to TRBJ1-4; 9 nucleotides agree with TRBD1. CDR1 SGHAT and CDR2 FQNNGV come from the germline V gene. V lost 5 bases to trimming and J lost 8 bases; unmatched junction nucleotides: 6. This CDR3 is 14 amino acids long. The CDR3 reads CASSRNRGLEKLFF. The CDR3 DNA reads as TGTGCCAGCAGCCGCAACAGGGGGCTAGAAAAACTGTTTTTT.

As for this clone: Other nucleotide sequences from this sample produce the same CDR3. The chain is built from TRBV18 and TRBJ2-1; 14 bases agree with TRBD2. The length of the CDR3 is 16 residues. The J segment lost 5 bases and the V segment lost 3 bases, leaving 3 bases of the junction unmatched. Germline V gives CDR1 KGHSH, CDR2 LQKENI. CDR3 nucleotide sequence: TGTGCCAGCTCACCGGGGACTAGCGGGAGCAACAATGAGCAGTTCTTC. This encodes CASSPGTSGSNNEQFF.

The CDR3 nucleotides read TGTGCCAGCCTTCACAGCGCGAACACCGGGGAGCTGTTTTTT. This encodes CASLHSANTGELFF. The chain links TRBV28 to TRBJ2-2; D uncertain. With 8 bases removed from V and 0 bases from J, the gap between germline ends came to 10 bases. The CDR3 is 14 amino acids. Germline loops: CDR1 MDHEN, CDR2 SYDVKM. Full variable domain (outside the CDR3, taken from reference TRBV28 and TRBJ2-2): DVKVTQSSRYLVKRTGEKVFLECVQDMDHENMFWYRQDPGLGLRLIYFSYDVKMKEKGDIPEGYSVSREKKERFSLILESASTNQTSMYLCASLHSANTGELFFGEGSRLTVL.

This chain joins TRBV14 and TRBJ2-7, with TRBD1 matching over 9 bases. The CDR3 spans 16 residues. V shed 1 base and J 6 bases; nucleotides not matched to a gene: 10. Per the germline V gene, CDR1 is SGHDN and CDR2 is FVKESK. CDR3 in DNA: TGTGCCAGCAGCCAAGTGCCGGGACAGGGTTACGGCGAGCAGTACTTC. Encoded protein: CASSQVPGQGYGEQYF.

The chain employs TRBV7-2 and TRBJ2-3; D is unclear. The CDR3 is made up of 12 amino acids. V was cut by 6 bases and J by 4 bases, with 8 bases left in between. In germline, CDR1 is SGHTA, CDR2 FQGNSA. DNA for the CDR3: TGTGCCAGCAGGGAACAATCAGATACGCAGTATTTT. This codes for CASREQSDTQYF.